The present T cell receptor beta chain was sequenced within a study of blood T cell repertoires in COVID-19. CDR3 length equals 15 residues. V shed 2 bases and J shed 6 bases, with 14 bases lying between them. Germline V CDR1 and CDR2: SGHRS, YFSETQ. The table came from immunoSEQ multiplex PCR; TCRdb's copy has only in-frame clones and leaves some out. Seen here are about 220,000 clones, approximately 80% observed once, and the top ten hold about 13%. The sample was peripheral blood. This chain joins TRBV5-1 and TRBJ2-2; D may be TRBD1 (6 bases). This receptor was identified in a human donor in a cohort sampled during active COVID-19. The chain's CDR3 is CASSFTGSYAGELFF. The CDR3 region has the DNA TGCGCCAGCAGCTTTACAGGGTCTTATGCCGGGGAGCTGTTTTTT.